This passage covers 10 T cell receptor beta chains from one sample sequenced in a study of cytomegalovirus exposure and HLA in healthy donors. It was with 60 Vbeta and 13 Jbeta primers that the PCR ran. Method: immunoSEQ multiplex PCR; TCRdb's copy keeps in-frame clones and lacks some. The repertoire holds about 130,000 clones, with about four fifths as singletons. Input material: PBMCs. These receptors came from an older woman in good health and CMV-seropositive.

CDR3 loop: CASSQTDREGYGYTF. The CDR3, as DNA: TGCGCCAGCAGCCAAACCGACAGGGAAGGTTATGGCTACACCTTC. V usage is TRBV4-3 and J usage is TRBJ1-2; 7 nucleotides match TRBD1. Germline-derived CDR1 and CDR2 are LGHNA and YSLEER. The CDR3 spans 15 residues. J was trimmed by 5 bases and V by 2 bases; bases with no gene match: 8.

This clone was found once. V and J are TRBV21-1 and TRBJ1-1. TRBV21-1 is given as a pseudogene. The CDR3 is 16 residues long. The CDR3 is CASSKGRVGKDTEAFF. Written as DNA, the CDR3 is TGTGCCAGCAGCAAAGGGAGGGTAGGAAAGGACACTGAAGCTTTCTTT.

This rearrangement joins TRBV11-2 to TRBJ2-3, with D tentatively TRBD1 (6 bases). Germline assignment: CDR1 SGHAT and CDR2 FQNNGV. V lost 7 bases to trimming and J lost 1 base, with 24 bases between them. There are 18 residues in the CDR3. This CDR3 reads CASTPLGGLYRGTDTQYF. The CDR3, as DNA: TGTGCCAGCACACCCCTAGGGGGTCTGTACAGGGGCACAGATACGCAGTATTTT.

The rearrangement links TRBV28 to TRBJ1-3; D remains unclear. CDR3 length: 15 residues. V lost 6 bases, J lost 1 base, and 13 bases lay in between. Germline-derived CDR1 and CDR2 are MDHEN and SYDVKM. In DNA form, the CDR3 reads TGTGCCAGCAGAACTGAAGTTAAATCTGGAAACACCATATATTTT. Translating gives CASRTEVKSGNTIYF. Full variable domain (outside the CDR3, taken from reference TRBV28 and TRBJ1-3): DVKVTQSSRYLVKRTGEKVFLECVQDMDHENMFWYRQDPGLGLRLIYFSYDVKMKEKGDIPEGYSVSREKKERFSLILESASTNQTSMYLCASRTEVKSGNTIYFGEGSWLTVV.

The CDR3 DNA follows: TGCGCCAGCAGCCTTAGACTAGCTGCCTACGAGCAGTACTTC. Its protein product is CASSLRLAAYEQYF. The chain joins TRBV4-1 to TRBJ2-7; 7 nucleotides line up with TRBD2. This CDR3 spans 14 amino acids. The trim removed 4 bases at V and 2 bases at J, leaving 5 bases unmatched. The germline CDR1 and CDR2 sequences are MGHRA and YSYEKL.

The chain combines TRBV7-3 with TRBJ2-7; 13 nucleotides line up with TRBD2. Germline trimming cut 4 bases from V and 5 bases from J; bases unmatched to any gene: 2. The CDR3 runs to 14 residues. Germline CDR1 SGHTA, CDR2 FQGTGA. The CDR3 sequence is CASSSGLAGDEQYF. CDR3 in DNA: TGTGCCAGCAGCTCAGGACTAGCGGGAGACGAGCAGTACTTC.

This sequence joins TRBV11-3 and TRBJ1-3; 9 nucleotides align to TRBD1. CDR1 and CDR2 from the germline V gene are SGHNT and YENEEA. This CDR3 spans 15 amino acids. The V segment lost 5 bases and the J segment 3 bases; nucleotides outside the gene matches: 5. The CDR3 DNA sequence: TGTGCCAGCAGCGTGGGACAGGGCGTTGGAAACACCATATATTTT. Residues: CASSVGQGVGNTIYF.

V and J are TRBV5-6 and TRBJ1-1; D is undetermined. The V and J ends lost 2 bases and 0 bases respectively, with 8 bases between them. This CDR3 comprises 14 residues. Germline V gene lookup returns CDR1 SGHDT and CDR2 YYEEEE. The chain's CDR3 is CASSFFEMNTEAFF. DNA of the CDR3: TGTGCCAGCAGCTTTTTCGAGATGAACACTGAAGCTTTCTTT.

The rearrangement links TRBV9 to TRBJ2-5; 10 nucleotides line up with TRBD2. The CDR3 has 15 residues. Germline-derived CDR1 and CDR2 are SGDLS and YYNGEE. V shed 0 bases and J 4 bases; nucleotides not matched to a gene: 3. CDR3 amino acids: CASSVVPSGGETQYF. Here the CDR3 DNA reads TGTGCCAGCAGCGTAGTTCCTAGCGGGGGAGAGACCCAGTACTTC.

This chain connects TRBV4-1 to TRBJ1-1, with 8 nucleotides matching TRBD1. The CDR3 spans 16 residues. V lost 1 base to trimming and J lost 1 base; unmatched junction nucleotides: 5. CDR1 and CDR2 from the germline V gene are MGHRA and YSYEKL. The CDR3 DNA sequence: TGCGCCAGCAGCCAAGTGTCAGGGGGCCGGAACACTGAAGCTTTCTTT. Translated: CASSQVSGGRNTEAFF.